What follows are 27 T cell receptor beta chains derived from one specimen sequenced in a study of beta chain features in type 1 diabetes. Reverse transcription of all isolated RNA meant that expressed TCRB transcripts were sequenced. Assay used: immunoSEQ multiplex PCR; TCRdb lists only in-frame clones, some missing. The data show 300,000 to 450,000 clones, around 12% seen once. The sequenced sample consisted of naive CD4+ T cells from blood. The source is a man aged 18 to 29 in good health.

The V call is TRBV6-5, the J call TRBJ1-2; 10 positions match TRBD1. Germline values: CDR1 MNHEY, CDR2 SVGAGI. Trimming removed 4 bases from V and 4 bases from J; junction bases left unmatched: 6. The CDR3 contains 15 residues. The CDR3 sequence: CASSSRDRGIYGYTF. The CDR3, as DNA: TGTGCCAGCAGTTCCCGGGACAGGGGAATCTATGGCTACACCTTC.

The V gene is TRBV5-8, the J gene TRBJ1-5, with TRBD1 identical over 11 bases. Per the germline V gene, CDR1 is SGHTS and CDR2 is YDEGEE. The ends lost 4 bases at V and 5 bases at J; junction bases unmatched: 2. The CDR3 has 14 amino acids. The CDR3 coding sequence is TGTGCCAGCAGCCGGGGACAGGGGGATCAGCCCCAGCATTTT. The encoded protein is CASSRGQGDQPQHF.

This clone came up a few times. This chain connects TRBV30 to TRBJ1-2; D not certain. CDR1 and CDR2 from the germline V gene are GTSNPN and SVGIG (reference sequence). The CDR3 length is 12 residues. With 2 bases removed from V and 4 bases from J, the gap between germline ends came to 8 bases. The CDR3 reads CAWSFEGYGYTF. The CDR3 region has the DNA TGTGCCTGGAGTTTCGAGGGCTATGGCTACACCTTC.

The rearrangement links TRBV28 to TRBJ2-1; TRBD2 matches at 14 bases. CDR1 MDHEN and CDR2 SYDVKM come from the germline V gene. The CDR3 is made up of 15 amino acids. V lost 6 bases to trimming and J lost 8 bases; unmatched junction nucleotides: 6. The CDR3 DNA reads TGTGCCAGCAGGCAAGGGACTAGCGGGAGTTATGAGCAGTTCTTC. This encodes CASRQGTSGSYEQFF.

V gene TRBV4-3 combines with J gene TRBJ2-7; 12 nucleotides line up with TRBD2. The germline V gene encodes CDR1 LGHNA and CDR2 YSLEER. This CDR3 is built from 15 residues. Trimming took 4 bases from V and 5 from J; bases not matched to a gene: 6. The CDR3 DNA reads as TGCGCCAGCAGCCGAGCTAGCGGGAGGGGGGACGAGCAGTACTTC. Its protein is CASSRASGRGDEQYF.

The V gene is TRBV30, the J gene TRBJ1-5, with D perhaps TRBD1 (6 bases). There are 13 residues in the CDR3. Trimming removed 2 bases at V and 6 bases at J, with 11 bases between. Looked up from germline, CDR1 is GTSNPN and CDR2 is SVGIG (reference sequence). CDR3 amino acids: CAWSFHRAQPQHF. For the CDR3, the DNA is TGTGCCTGGAGTTTTCACAGGGCTCAGCCCCAGCATTTT.

CDR3 bases: TGTGCCAGCAGCTGGGGACTAGCGGGGTCTTCCTACGAGCAGTACTTC. Protein: CASSWGLAGSSYEQYF. V and J are TRBV7-8 and TRBJ2-7, with 13 bases fitting TRBD2. V dropped 4 bases and J dropped 1; count of bases not matched to a gene: 4. Germline V gene lookup returns CDR1 SGHVS and CDR2 FQNEAQ. The CDR3 is 16 amino acids.

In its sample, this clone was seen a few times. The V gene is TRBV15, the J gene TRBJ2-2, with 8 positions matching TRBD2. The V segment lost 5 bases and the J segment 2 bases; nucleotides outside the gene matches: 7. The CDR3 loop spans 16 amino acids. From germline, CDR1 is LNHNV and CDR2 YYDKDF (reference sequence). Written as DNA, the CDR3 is TGTGCCACCAGCCGGGGGGGGCCCCCCAACACCGGGGAGCTGTTTTTT. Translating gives CATSRGGPPNTGELFF.

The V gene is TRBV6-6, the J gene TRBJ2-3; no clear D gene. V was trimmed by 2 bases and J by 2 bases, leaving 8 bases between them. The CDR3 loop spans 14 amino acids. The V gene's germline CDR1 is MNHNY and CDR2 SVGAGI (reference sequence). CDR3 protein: CASSYASSTDTQYF. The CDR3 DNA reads TGTGCCAGCAGTTACGCCAGTTCCACAGATACGCAGTATTTT.

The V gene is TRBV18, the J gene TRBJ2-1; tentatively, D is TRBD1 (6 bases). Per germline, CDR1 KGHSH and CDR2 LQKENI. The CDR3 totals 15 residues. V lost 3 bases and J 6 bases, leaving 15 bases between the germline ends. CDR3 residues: CASSPTGTRGNEQFF. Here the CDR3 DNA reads TGTGCCAGCTCACCTACAGGGACGAGGGGCAATGAGCAGTTCTTC.

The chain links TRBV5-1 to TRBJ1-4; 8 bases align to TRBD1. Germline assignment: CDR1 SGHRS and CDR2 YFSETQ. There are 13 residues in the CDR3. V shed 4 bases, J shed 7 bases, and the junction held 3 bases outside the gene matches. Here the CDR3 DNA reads TGCGCCAGCAGCAAAGGGACAGGTGAAAAACTGTTTTTT. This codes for CASSKGTGEKLFF.

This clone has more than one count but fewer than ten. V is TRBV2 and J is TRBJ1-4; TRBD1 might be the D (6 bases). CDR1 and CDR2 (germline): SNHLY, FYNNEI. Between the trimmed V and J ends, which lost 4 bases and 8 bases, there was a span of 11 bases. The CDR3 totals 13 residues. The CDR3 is CASSGDTAEKLFF. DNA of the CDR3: TGTGCCAGCAGTGGGGACACCGCCGAAAAACTGTTTTTT.

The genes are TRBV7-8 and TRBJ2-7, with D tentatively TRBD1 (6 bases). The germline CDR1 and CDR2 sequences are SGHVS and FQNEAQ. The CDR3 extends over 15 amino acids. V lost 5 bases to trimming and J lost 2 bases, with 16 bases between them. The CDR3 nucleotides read TGTGCCAGCAGCGCAGGGGCTCACGACGCCTACGAGCAGTACTTC. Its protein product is CASSAGAHDAYEQYF.

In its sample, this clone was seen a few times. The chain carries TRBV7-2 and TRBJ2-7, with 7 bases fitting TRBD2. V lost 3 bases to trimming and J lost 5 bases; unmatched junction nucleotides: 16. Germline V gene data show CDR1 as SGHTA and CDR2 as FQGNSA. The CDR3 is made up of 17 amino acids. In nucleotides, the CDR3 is TGTGCCAGCAGCTTCGTCGGCGGGAGAGGGAGCCCTCACGAGCAGTACTTC. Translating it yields CASSFVGGRGSPHEQYF.

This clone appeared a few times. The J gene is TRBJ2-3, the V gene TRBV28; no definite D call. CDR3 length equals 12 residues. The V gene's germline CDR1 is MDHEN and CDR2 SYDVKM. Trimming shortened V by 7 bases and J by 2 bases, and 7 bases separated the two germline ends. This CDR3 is CASKRTTDTQYF. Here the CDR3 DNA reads TGTGCCAGCAAGCGTACCACAGATACGCAGTATTTT.

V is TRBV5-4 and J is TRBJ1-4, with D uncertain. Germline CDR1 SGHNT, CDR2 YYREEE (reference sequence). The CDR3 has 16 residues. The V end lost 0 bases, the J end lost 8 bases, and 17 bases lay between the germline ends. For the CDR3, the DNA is TGTGCCAGCAGCTTGGCTCTTCTTAGAAGCGCGGAAAAACTGTTTTTT. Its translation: CASSLALLRSAEKLFF.

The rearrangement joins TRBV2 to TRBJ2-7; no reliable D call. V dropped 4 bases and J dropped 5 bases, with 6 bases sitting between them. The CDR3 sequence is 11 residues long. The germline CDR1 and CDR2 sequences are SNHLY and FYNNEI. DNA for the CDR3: TGTGCCAGCAGTGTTGTCGACGAGCAGTACTTC. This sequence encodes CASSVVDEQYF.

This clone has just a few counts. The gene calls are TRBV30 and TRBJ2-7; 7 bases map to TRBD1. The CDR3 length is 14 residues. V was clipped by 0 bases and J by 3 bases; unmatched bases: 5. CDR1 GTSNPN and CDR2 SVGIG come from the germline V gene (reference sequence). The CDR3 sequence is CAWSVLSGGYEQYF. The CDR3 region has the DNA TGTGCCTGGAGTGTACTATCAGGGGGCTACGAGCAGTACTTC. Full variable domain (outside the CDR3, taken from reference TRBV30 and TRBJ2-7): SQTIHQWPATLVQPVGSPLSLECTVEGTSNPNLYWYRQAAGRGLQLLFYSVGIGQISSEVPQNLSASRPQDRQFILSSKKLLLSDSGFYLCAWSVLSGGYEQYFGPGTRLTVT.

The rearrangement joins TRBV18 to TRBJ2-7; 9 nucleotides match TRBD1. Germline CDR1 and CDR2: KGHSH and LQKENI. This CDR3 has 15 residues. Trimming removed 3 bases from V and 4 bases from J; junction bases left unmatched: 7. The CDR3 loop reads CASSPVGQGGYEQYF. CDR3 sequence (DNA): TGTGCCAGCTCACCGGTGGGACAGGGTGGATACGAGCAGTACTTC.

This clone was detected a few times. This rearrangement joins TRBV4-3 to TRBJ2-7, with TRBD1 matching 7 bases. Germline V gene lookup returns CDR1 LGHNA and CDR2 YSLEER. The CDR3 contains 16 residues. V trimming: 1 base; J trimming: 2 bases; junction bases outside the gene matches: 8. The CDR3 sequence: CASSQATTGRPYEQYF. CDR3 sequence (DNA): TGCGCCAGCAGCCAAGCTACGACAGGGCGCCCCTACGAGCAGTACTTC.

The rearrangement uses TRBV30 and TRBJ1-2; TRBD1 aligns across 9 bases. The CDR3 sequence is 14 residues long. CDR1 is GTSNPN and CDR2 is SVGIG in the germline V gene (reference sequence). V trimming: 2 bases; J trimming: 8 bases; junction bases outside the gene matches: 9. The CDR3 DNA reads TGTGCCTGGAGTAGGGACAGGGAACCGAGAGGCTACACCTTC. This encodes CAWSRDREPRGYTF.

CDR3 DNA: TGCGCCAGCAGCCCGGACAGAAACACCGGGGAGCTGTTTTTT. Translation: CASSPDRNTGELFF. This sequence joins TRBV4-1 and TRBJ2-2, with D possibly being TRBD1 (6 bases). Trimming stripped 4 bases from V and 2 bases from J, with 8 bases between. From germline, CDR1 is MGHRA and CDR2 YSYEKL. The CDR3 totals 14 residues.

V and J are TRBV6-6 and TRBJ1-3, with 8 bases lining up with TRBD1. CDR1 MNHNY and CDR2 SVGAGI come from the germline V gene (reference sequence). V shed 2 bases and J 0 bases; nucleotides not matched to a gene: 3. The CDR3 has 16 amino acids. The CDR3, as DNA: TGTGCCAGCAGTTACCGCACAGGGGGCTCTGGAAACACCATATATTTT. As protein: CASSYRTGGSGNTIYF.

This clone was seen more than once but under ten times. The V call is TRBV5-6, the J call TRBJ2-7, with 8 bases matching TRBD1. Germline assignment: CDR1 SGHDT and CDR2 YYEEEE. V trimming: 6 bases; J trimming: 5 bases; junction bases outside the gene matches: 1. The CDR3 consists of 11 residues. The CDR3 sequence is CASTDRDEQYF. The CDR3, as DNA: TGTGCCAGCACGGACAGGGACGAGCAGTACTTC.

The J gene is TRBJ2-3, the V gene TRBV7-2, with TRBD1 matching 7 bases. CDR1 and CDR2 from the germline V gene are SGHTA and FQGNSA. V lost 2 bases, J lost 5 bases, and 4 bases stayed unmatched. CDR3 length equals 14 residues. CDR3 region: CASSLSRGRDTQYF. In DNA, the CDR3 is TGTGCCAGCAGCTTATCGAGGGGGCGAGATACGCAGTATTTT.

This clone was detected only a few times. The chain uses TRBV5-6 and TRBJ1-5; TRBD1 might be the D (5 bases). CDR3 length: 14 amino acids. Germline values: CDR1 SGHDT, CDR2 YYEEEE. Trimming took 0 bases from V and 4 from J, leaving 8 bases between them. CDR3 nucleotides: TGTGCCAGCAGCTTGGCGACAGTTAATCAGCCCCAGCATTTT. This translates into CASSLATVNQPQHF.

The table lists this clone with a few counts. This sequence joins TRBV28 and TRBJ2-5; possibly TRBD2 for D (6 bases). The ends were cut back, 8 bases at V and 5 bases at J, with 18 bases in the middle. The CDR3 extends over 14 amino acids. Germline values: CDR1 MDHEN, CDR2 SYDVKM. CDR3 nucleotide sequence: TGTGCCAGCCCGCTGCGGGGACGGGGGGAGACCCAGTACTTC. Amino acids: CASPLRGRGETQYF. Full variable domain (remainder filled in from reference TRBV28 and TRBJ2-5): DVKVTQSSRYLVKRTGEKVFLECVQDMDHENMFWYRQDPGLGLRLIYFSYDVKMKEKGDIPEGYSVSREKKERFSLILESASTNQTSMYLCASPLRGRGETQYFGPGTRLLVL.